The 28 T cell receptor beta chains presented below share a single source sample, sequenced in a study of T cell responses to AZD1222 COVID-19 vaccine. Sequencing used immunoSEQ multiplex PCR; TCRdb keeps in-frame clones, though not all of them. This sample yields 60,000 to 85,000 clones, of which about three quarters are seen a single time; roughly a quarter belongs to the top ten. Sequenced here: peripheral blood, sampled 28 days after the second dose of the MenACWY control vaccine. All receptors derive from an adult who received the MenACWY meningococcal vaccine as a control.

The CDR3 loop is CASSESTVYQPQHF. The CDR3 DNA is TGTGCCAGCAGTGAGTCGACAGTTTATCAGCCCCAGCATTTT. V and J are TRBV2 and TRBJ1-5, with D possibly being TRBD1 (5 bases). V gave up 3 bases and J gave up 5 bases, with 11 bases separating them. The CDR3 sequence is 14 residues long. In germline, CDR1 is SNHLY, CDR2 FYNNEI.

The genes are TRBV6-5 and TRBJ1-1; 8 nucleotides match TRBD1. V lost 6 bases to trimming and J lost 4 bases; unmatched junction nucleotides: 4. Germline CDR1 reads MNHEY; CDR2 reads SVGAGI. The CDR3 loop spans 13 amino acids. The CDR3 reads CASRDRAFTEAFF. CDR3 in DNA: TGTGCCAGCAGGGACAGGGCTTTCACTGAAGCTTTCTTT.

V gene TRBV5-1 combines with J gene TRBJ2-1, with 8 bases fitting TRBD1. Germline CDR1 is SGHRS and CDR2 is YFSETQ. J lost 3 bases, V lost 3 bases, and 2 bases had no gene match. The CDR3 totals 14 residues. The CDR3 DNA is TGCGCCAGCAGCTCGGGGACAGGCTACAATGAGCAGTTCTTC. Translating gives CASSSGTGYNEQFF.

V usage is TRBV6-5 and J usage is TRBJ1-6, with a tentative D call TRBD1 (6 bases). The ends were cut back, 6 bases at V and 7 bases at J, with 13 bases in the middle. The CDR3 totals 14 residues. Germline V gives CDR1 MNHEY, CDR2 SVGAGI. Here the CDR3 reads CASSLTGGNSPLHF. CDR3 coding DNA: TGTGCCAGCAGCCTGACAGGCGGGAATTCACCCCTCCACTTT.

The chain employs TRBV15 and TRBJ1-1; D not certain. The germline gives CDR1 LNHNV, CDR2 YYDKDF (reference sequence). V was clipped by 0 bases and J by 11 bases, with 10 bases between them. The CDR3 runs to 12 residues. The CDR3 region is CATSRDYNGAFF. The DNA for the CDR3 is TGTGCCACCAGCAGAGACTACAATGGCGCTTTCTTT.

The gene calls are TRBV6-5 and TRBJ1-2; D call uncertain. In germline, CDR1 is MNHEY, CDR2 SVGAGI. The V end was cut by 2 bases, the J end by 8 bases, with 9 bases between. The length of the CDR3 is 12 residues. Written as DNA, the CDR3 is TGTGCCAGCAGTTACCAGGAGGAGGGCTACACCTTC. It specifies CASSYQEEGYTF.

J is TRBJ2-7 and V is TRBV11-2; 7 bases agree with TRBD2. The V gene's germline CDR1 is SGHAT and CDR2 FQNNGV. V was clipped by 5 bases and J by 7 bases; unmatched bases: 17. The CDR3 is 16 amino acids. CDR3 in DNA: TGTGCCAGCAGCCCACCGGGGAGGGACGGGGGTCGGGAGCAGTACTTC. Encoded protein: CASSPPGRDGGREQYF. The complete variable domain, with remaining parts taken from reference TRBV11-2 and TRBJ2-7, reads EAGVAQSPRYKIIEKRQSVAFWCNPISGHATLYWYQQILGQGPKLLIQFQNNGVVDDSQLPKDRFSAERLKGVDSTLKIQPAKLEDSAVYLCASSPPGRDGGREQYFGPGTRLTVT.

The chain is built from TRBV28 and TRBJ2-7; no clear D gene. Per germline, CDR1 MDHEN and CDR2 SYDVKM. V lost 8 bases and J 7 bases, leaving 12 bases between the germline ends. The CDR3 extends over 11 amino acids. The CDR3 loop is CASEEGREQYF. CDR3 coding DNA: TGTGCCAGCGAAGAAGGGCGGGAGCAGTACTTC.

CDR3 in DNA: TGTGCCAGTAGTGAGGGGGCGAACACTGAAGCTTTCTTT. The encoded protein is CASSEGANTEAFF. The genes are TRBV19 and TRBJ1-1; the match to TRBD1 covers 7 bases. Germline-derived CDR1 and CDR2 are LNHDA and SQIVND (reference sequence). V dropped 5 bases and J dropped 1; count of bases not matched to a gene: 1. CDR3 length: 13 residues.

The chain recombines TRBV5-1 with TRBJ1-2; maybe TRBD1 (5 bases). Germline values: CDR1 SGHRS, CDR2 YFSETQ. The CDR3 is made up of 15 amino acids. Trimming removed 4 bases from V and 1 base from J, with 14 bases in between. CDR3: CASSPRQGRNYGYTF. The DNA for the CDR3 is TGCGCCAGCAGCCCGAGGCAGGGCCGTAACTATGGCTACACCTTC. Drawing the rest from reference TRBV5-1 and TRBJ1-2, the complete variable domain is KAGVTQTPRYLIKTRGQQVTLSCSPISGHRSVSWYQQTPGQGLQFLFEYFSETQRNKGNFPGRFSGRQFSNSRSEMNVSTLELGDSALYLCASSPRQGRNYGYTFGSGTRLTVV.

The rearrangement joins TRBV7-9 to TRBJ1-1; TRBD1 aligns across 7 bases. Germline CDR1 and CDR2: SEHNR and FQNEAQ (reference sequence). The CDR3 consists of 15 residues. After removal of 4 bases from V and 3 bases from J, the junction contained 8 bases not matched to a gene. CDR3 nucleotide sequence: TGTGCCAGCAGCTCGCCCCAGGGGGGGGACACTGAAGCTTTCTTT. This codes for CASSSPQGGDTEAFF.

V gene TRBV6-1 combines with J gene TRBJ2-5; D gene uncertain. Germline lookup yields CDR1 MNHNS and CDR2 SASEGT. This CDR3 is 15 amino acids long. The V end lost 0 bases, the J end lost 3 bases, and 11 bases lay between the germline ends. The CDR3 coding sequence is TGTGCCAGCAGTGAAGCCTCGGTCTACAAAGAGACCCAGTACTTC. Residues: CASSEASVYKETQYF.

The chain couples TRBV6-5 to TRBJ1-1; D gene unclear. V was cut by 11 bases and J by 1 base, with 14 bases left in between. The CDR3 is 13 residues long. Germline CDR1 MNHEY, CDR2 SVGAGI. In DNA form, the CDR3 reads TGTGCCGGGTCGCTCGAGGGGAACACTGAAGCTTTCTTT. Translated: CAGSLEGNTEAFF.

This clone was found once. The rearrangement joins TRBV6-2 or TRBV6-3 to TRBJ1-1, with D possibly being TRBD1 (5 bases). Germline CDR1 is MNHEY and CDR2 is SVGEGT. The CDR3 has 15 residues. Trimming left V 5 bases short and J 1 base short, with 14 bases between. The DNA of the CDR3 is TGTGCCAGCAGTCTACGCGGGACTCCGAACACTGAAGCTTTCTTT. This gives the protein CASSLRGTPNTEAFF.

V and J are TRBV19 and TRBJ1-1; TRBD1 is a possible D gene (5 bases). Germline loops: CDR1 LNHDA, CDR2 SQIVND (reference sequence). This CDR3 comprises 16 residues. The V gene lost 4 bases and the J gene lost 0 bases, with 15 bases spanning the gap. This chain's CDR3 is CASSTQTQTVNTEAFF. The CDR3 nucleotides read TGTGCCAGTAGTACACAAACCCAGACAGTGAACACTGAAGCTTTCTTT.

The chain uses TRBV28 and TRBJ2-1; 8 bases line up with TRBD2. The V gene end was trimmed by 4 bases and the J gene end by 6 bases; junction bases not matched to a gene: 5. Germline CDR1 and CDR2: MDHEN and SYDVKM. The CDR3 extends over 14 amino acids. The CDR3 is CASSSGTRVNEQFF. The CDR3 bases are TGTGCCAGCAGTTCCGGGACTAGAGTCAATGAGCAGTTCTTC.

The chain employs TRBV2 and TRBJ2-1; D may be TRBD1 (6 bases). Germline lookup yields CDR1 SNHLY and CDR2 FYNNEI. CDR3 length: 14 amino acids. The ends were cut back, 2 bases at V and 3 bases at J, with 8 bases in the middle. The CDR3 region is CASSERGFYNEQFF. The CDR3 DNA sequence: TGTGCCAGCAGTGAAAGGGGGTTCTACAATGAGCAGTTCTTC.

The V call is TRBV7-9, the J call TRBJ1-1; D is undetermined. CDR1 SEHNR and CDR2 FQNEAQ come from the germline V gene (reference sequence). This CDR3 comprises 13 residues. Trimming took 2 bases from V and 4 from J, leaving 8 bases between them. CDR3 protein: CASSLREGTEAFF. CDR3 in DNA: TGTGCCAGCAGCTTAAGGGAGGGCACTGAAGCTTTCTTT.

The chain combines TRBV5-1 with TRBJ1-6; D ambiguous. The V end lost 1 base, the J end lost 1 base, and 6 bases lay between the germline ends. Per germline, CDR1 SGHRS and CDR2 YFSETQ. This CDR3 has 15 residues. The CDR3 here is CASSLLGSYNSPLHF. The CDR3, as DNA: TGCGCCAGCAGCTTGCTGGGATCCTATAATTCACCCCTCCACTTT. The full variable domain, completed using reference TRBV5-1 and TRBJ1-6, is KAGVTQTPRYLIKTRGQQVTLSCSPISGHRSVSWYQQTPGQGLQFLFEYFSETQRNKGNFPGRFSGRQFSNSRSEMNVSTLELGDSALYLCASSLLGSYNSPLHFGNGTRLTVT.

The chain combines TRBV15 with TRBJ1-2, with 7 bases that match TRBD1. The V gene's germline CDR1 is LNHNV and CDR2 YYDKDF (reference sequence). After removal of 3 bases from V and 3 bases from J, the junction contained 1 base not matched to a gene. This CDR3 has 13 amino acids. CDR3 nucleotide sequence: TGTGCCACCAGCAGCAGGGGGGACTATGGCTACACCTTC. Amino acids: CATSSRGDYGYTF. Full variable domain (rest looked up from reference TRBV15 and TRBJ1-2): DAMVIQNPRYQVTQFGKPVTLSCSQTLNHNVMYWYQQKSSQAPKLLFHYYDKDFNNEADTPDNFQSRRPNTSFCFLDIRSPGLGDTAMYLCATSSRGDYGYTFGSGTRLTVV.

The chain uses TRBV9 and TRBJ1-2; TRBD1 aligns across 10 bases. Germline lookup yields CDR1 SGDLS and CDR2 YYNGEE. The V and J ends lost 2 bases and 5 bases, in that order; junction bases with no gene match: 9. CDR3 size: 16 residues. This chain's CDR3 is CASSVPSTGGKYGYTF. For the CDR3, the DNA is TGTGCCAGCAGCGTCCCATCGACAGGGGGCAAGTATGGCTACACCTTC.

The chain carries TRBV18 and TRBJ2-2; D ambiguous. Trimming cost V 1 base and J 0 bases, with 9 bases left between them. CDR3 size: 16 residues. The V gene's germline CDR1 is KGHSH and CDR2 LQKENI. The CDR3 nucleotides are TGTGCCAGCTCACCACGAGAATTCGCGAACACCGGGGAGCTGTTTTTT. Translation gives CASSPREFANTGELFF.

This rearrangement joins TRBV7-2 to TRBJ2-5, with TRBD1 matching 7 bases. V gave up 3 bases and J gave up 2 bases; unmatched junction bases: 6. Looked up from germline, CDR1 is SGHTA and CDR2 is FQGNSA. The CDR3 is made up of 15 amino acids. The CDR3 protein is CASSFNGGQQETQYF. The DNA of the CDR3 is TGTGCCAGCAGCTTTAATGGGGGACAGCAAGAGACCCAGTACTTC.

This chain joins TRBV5-6 and TRBJ1-3; 9 bases map to TRBD1. The CDR3 runs 19 residues. V dropped 6 bases and J dropped 4; count of bases not matched to a gene: 20. CDR1 is SGHDT, CDR2 YYEEEE, per germline. The CDR3 DNA reads TGTGCCAGCATTAACAGACTGTGGACAGGGGAGATCGAGGGAAACACCATATATTTT. Translating it yields CASINRLWTGEIEGNTIYF.

The CDR3: CASSLGGYEQYF. The CDR3 nucleotides read TGCGCCAGCAGCTTGGGGGGCTACGAGCAGTACTTC. This rearrangement joins TRBV5-1 to TRBJ2-7; no clear D gene. The V gene's germline CDR1 is SGHRS and CDR2 YFSETQ. The CDR3 is made up of 12 amino acids. V was shortened by 0 bases and J by 3 bases, with 4 bases between the two germline ends. Complete variable domain (other parts from reference TRBV5-1 and TRBJ2-7): KAGVTQTPRYLIKTRGQQVTLSCSPISGHRSVSWYQQTPGQGLQFLFEYFSETQRNKGNFPGRFSGRQFSNSRSEMNVSTLELGDSALYLCASSLGGYEQYFGPGTRLTVT.

This clone has just one count. The chain uses TRBV20-1 and TRBJ2-1; unclear D gene. The CDR3 spans 12 residues. The germline V and J ends were trimmed by 3 bases and 8 bases, with 11 bases remaining between them. Germline CDR1 and CDR2: DFQATT and SNEGSKA (reference sequence). This chain's CDR3 is CSASQRSDEQFF. CDR3 coding DNA: TGCAGTGCTAGTCAGAGGTCGGATGAGCAGTTCTTC.

This clone was seen only once. The rearrangement uses TRBV29-1 and TRBJ1-2; 7 bases fit TRBD1. The CDR3 extends over 12 amino acids. Trimming cost V 1 base and J 8 bases; bases outside gene matches: 4. Germline CDR1 SQVTM, CDR2 ANQGSEA. The CDR3 loop is CSVEATGVGYTF. For the CDR3, the DNA is TGCAGCGTTGAAGCCACAGGGGTCGGCTACACCTTC.

The V gene is TRBV2, the J gene TRBJ2-3, with D possibly being TRBD1 (6 bases). The V end was cut by 7 bases, the J end by 2 bases, with 13 bases between. The CDR3 sequence is 14 residues long. Germline V gene lookup returns CDR1 SNHLY and CDR2 FYNNEI. The CDR3 spells CASTEGDNTDTQYF. Written as DNA, the CDR3 is TGTGCCAGCACCGAGGGGGACAACACAGATACGCAGTATTTT.